The clone carrying this T cell receptor (beta chain) was seen at least ten times. What it binds is not known. Using RNA transcripts as the source, TCR beta CDR3 regions were amplified. Using the HTBI primer set, a first-round RT-PCR was run on the TCR CDR3. A single record per CDR3 protein comes from TCRdb applying MiXCR to the multiplex PCR reads. Here the sample spans 350,000 or so distinct CDR3 sequences, roughly 18% being singletons. Losses at the gene ends were 7 bases for V and 2 bases for J; bases not matched to a gene: 7. This CDR3 is 14 amino acids long. Germline V gives CDR1 SNHLY, CDR2 FYNNEI. This entry is derived from a study of T cells in Graves' hyperthyroidism and ophthalmopathy. Stability of Graves' hyperthyroidism was defined as absent ophthalmopathy progression within 18 months. The authors obtained PBMCs from around 11 ml of fresh peripheral blood. Findings and limits, study-wide: Among thyroid clonotypes expanded above 0.001, most also appeared in blood. The model foresaw ophthalmopathy a median 6.5 months prior to onset.

The chain joins TRBV2 to TRBJ2-7, with 8 nucleotides matching TRBD2. This clonotype originated in a woman in her forties or fifties with Graves' hyperthyroidism. Material for sequencing was blood. CDR3 region: CASKWTSRPYEQYF. CDR3 DNA: TGTGCCAGCAAATGGACTAGCCGGCCCTACGAGCAGTACTTC.